This T cell receptor (beta chain) was observed in a study of T cell responses to AZD1222 COVID-19 vaccine. Some clones are missing from TCRdb's copy, which holds only in-frame ones; the method was immunoSEQ multiplex PCR. The table records around 140,000 clones, 75% to 95% of them present only once. With 0 bases removed from V and 9 bases from J, the gap between germline ends came to 3 bases. This CDR3 is 12 amino acids long. Germline CDR1 MNHEY, CDR2 SVGAGI. This TCR derives from an adult in good health. This chain joins TRBV6-5 and TRBJ1-6; D unresolved. This specimen was peripheral blood, taken on day 0 of AZD1222 vaccination. This CDR3 is CASSYSGSPLHF. The CDR3 nucleotides are TGTGCCAGCAGTTACTCAGGTTCACCCCTCCACTTT.